The present T cell receptor beta chain was sequenced within a study of blood T cell repertoires in COVID-19. Turning to the study itself: COVID-19 samples collected from the United States, Italy and Spain covered acute and convalescent phases. The cDNA or gDNA used as material had been derived from T cells, B-cell-depleted T cells, or PBMCs.

Per the germline V gene, CDR1 is SNHLY and CDR2 is FYNNEI. V dropped 6 bases and J dropped 2 bases, with 8 bases sitting between them. The CDR3 is made up of 13 amino acids. The table came from immunoSEQ multiplex PCR; TCRdb's copy has only in-frame clones and leaves some out. The table has more than 100,000 clones, roughly three quarters seen once. The receptor was derived from an elderly woman with acute or convalescent COVID-19. Sequenced material: peripheral blood. The chain combines TRBV2 with TRBJ1-5; D is ambiguous. The CDR3 DNA follows: TGTGCCAGCAGCGCCGCGGGCAATCAGCCCCAGCATTTT. Its protein is CASSAAGNQPQHF.